The source of this T cell receptor (beta chain) is a study of a mutant IDH1 vaccine in newly diagnosed glioma. Study as a whole: The patients received vaccinations eight times, in weeks 1, 3, 5, 7, 11, 15, 19 and 23. Findings and limits, study-wide: Induction of immune responses by the vaccine occurred in about 95% of patients.

TCRdb's table, derived via immunoSEQ multiplex PCR, lists solely in-frame clones and lacks some. The table has roughly 110,000 clones, roughly 90% seen once; the top ten hold 0.5% to 0.65%. Time point: week 11, during vaccination. Every vaccine dose comprised 300 ug of mutant IDH1 20-mer peptide plus topical imiquimod. Those who donated had recent WHO grade 3 or 4 IDH1-mutant, ATRX-lost astrocytomas. On this clone: The antigen is not known.

The V gene lost 5 bases and the J gene lost 4 bases, with 12 bases spanning the gap. There are 13 residues in the CDR3. Germline V gene lookup returns CDR1 LGHNA and CDR2 YNFKEQ. The chain employs TRBV4-2 and TRBJ2-7; D may match TRBD1 or TRBD2 (5 bases each). The clonotype was recovered from a woman aged 45-65 years with glioma. Sequences were derived from PBMCs, sampled from a glioma patient whose treatment included an IDH1 peptide vaccine. The CDR3 spells CASSSSGRYEQYF. In DNA, the CDR3 is TGTGCCAGCAGCTCGTCGGGGCGGTACGAGCAGTACTTC.